This TCR beta chain was documented in a study of vaccination and CD4 T cells after COVID-19. Study at large: The authors used overlapping spike peptides from SARS-CoV-2, HCoV-NL63, HCoV-OC43 and HCoV-229E to stimulate cells.

Treatment: roughly 10-day PBMC culture with coronavirus spike peptide pools or control peptides (ViraFEST assay). In the ViraFEST assay, peptide-pool expansion preceded TCR sequencing of expanded clonotypes. In the case of this clonotype: Its antigen is unknown.

Germline trimming cut 6 bases from V and 3 bases from J; bases unmatched to any gene: 3. There are 13 residues in the CDR3. Germline-derived CDR1 and CDR2 are DFQATT and SNEGSKA (reference sequence). With the Oncomine TCR Beta short-read assay, DNA from cultured CD4+ T cells was sequenced. The genomic DNA was obtained from cultured CD4+ T cells by extraction with the QIAamp micro DNA kit. TCRdb re-analysed the PCR reads in MiXCR, keeping a single row per CDR3 protein. The table has under 20,000 distinct CDR3 sequences, about three fifths seen once; the top ten hold approximately 7.5%. The receptor was isolated from a human donor who had recovered from COVID-19. Sequencing was done on a sample of CD4+ T cells from blood, cultured in vitro. This chain joins TRBV20-1 and TRBJ2-5; TRBD2 matches at 11 bases. The CDR3: CSALAGGKETQYF. CDR3 sequence (DNA): TGCAGTGCGTTAGCGGGAGGGAAAGAGACCCAGTACTTC.